This T cell receptor beta chain emerged from a study of T cell repertoires in cytomegalovirus infection. TCRdb processed the reads anew with MiXCR; each CDR3 protein has one entry. The data hold approximately 600,000 distinct CDR3 sequences, with around two fifths observed a single time. This clonotype was counted only a few times. Its target is unknown. Trimming left V 4 bases short and J 2 bases short, with 12 bases between. The CDR3 is made up of 14 amino acids. Per the germline V gene, CDR1 is SGHTA and CDR2 is FQGNSA. This clonotype was obtained from a human donor in good health (CMV status not recorded). Some clones in this sample may be carry-over from other donors' samples. The material sequenced was cultured PBMCs, taken from culture after CMV antigen stimulation. This sequence joins TRBV7-2 and TRBJ2-7; D is uncertain. Written as DNA, the CDR3 is TGTGCCAGCAGCTCTGCGCTGGGTCCCTACGAGCAGTACTTC. This codes for CASSSALGPYEQYF.